The 7 T cell receptor beta chains below come from one sample, sequenced in a study of blood T cell repertoires in COVID-19. Using immunoSEQ multiplex PCR, the repertoire was profiled, and TCRdb retains in-frame clones only, with some absent. This table has 100,000 to 150,000 clones, approximately 88% appearing once. What was sequenced was peripheral blood. The source of these receptors is a woman aged 80 or over with acute or convalescent COVID-19.

V and J are TRBV2 and TRBJ2-7; TRBD1 matches 8 bases. V lost 4 bases, J lost 4 bases, and 6 bases stayed unmatched. This CDR3 contains 14 residues. Germline V gene data show CDR1 as SNHLY and CDR2 as FYNNEI. CDR3: CASSGTGIRYEQYF. Here the CDR3 DNA reads TGTGCCAGCAGTGGGACAGGGATACGGTACGAGCAGTACTTC.

V and J are TRBV11-2 and TRBJ2-1; D is perhaps TRBD2 (6 bases). V was pared by 1 base and J by 3 bases, with 13 bases between. The length of the CDR3 is 16 residues. CDR1 and CDR2 (germline): SGHAT, FQNNGV. The CDR3 sequence: CASSLGAGRIYNEQFF. In DNA form, the CDR3 reads TGTGCCAGCAGCTTAGGTGCGGGACGGATCTACAATGAGCAGTTCTTC.

This clone was detected once. The chain is built from TRBV7-2 and TRBJ2-5; 11 bases are shared with TRBD2. The CDR3 extends over 17 amino acids. Per germline, CDR1 SGHTA and CDR2 FQGNSA. With 5 bases clipped from V and 7 bases from J, the junction kept 15 bases outside the gene matches. This CDR3 is CASSPRTSGSQVGTQYF. DNA for the CDR3: TGTGCCAGCAGCCCCCGGACTAGCGGGTCTCAGGTCGGGACCCAGTACTTC.

The chain recombines TRBV5-4 with TRBJ1-2; the match to TRBD1 covers 7 bases. The V and J ends lost 0 bases and 7 bases, in that order; junction bases with no gene match: 3. The CDR3 contains 13 residues. Germline V lookup: CDR1 SGHNT, CDR2 YYREEE (reference sequence). The CDR3 nucleotides read TGTGCCAGCAGCTTGGCAGGGGGGAGTGGCTACACCTTC. It codes for CASSLAGGSGYTF.

The chain uses TRBV7-2 and TRBJ1-3; D is perhaps TRBD1 (5 bases). Trimming took 4 bases from V and 0 from J, leaving 13 bases between them. There are 16 residues in the CDR3. The germline V gene encodes CDR1 SGHTA and CDR2 FQGNSA. The CDR3 sequence: CASSSDNTASGNTIYF. CDR3 nucleotides: TGTGCCAGCAGCTCGGACAACACCGCCTCTGGAAACACCATATATTTT. Combining the CDR3 with reference TRBV7-2 and TRBJ1-3 gives the whole variable domain GAGVSQSPSNKVTEKGKDVELRCDPISGHTALYWYRQSLGQGLEFLIYFQGNSAPDKSGLPSDRFSAERTGGSVSTLTIQRTQQEDSAVYLCASSSDNTASGNTIYFGEGSWLTVV.

J is TRBJ2-1 and V is TRBV30, with D possibly being TRBD1 (6 bases). The V end lost 3 bases, the J end lost 4 bases, and 19 bases lay between the germline ends. Germline loops: CDR1 GTSNPN, CDR2 SVGIG (reference sequence). The CDR3 loop spans 16 amino acids. CDR3 sequence (DNA): TGTGCCTGGAGCGCCCGTCGGCCAGGGGTTTACAATGAGCAGTTCTTC. It yields the protein CAWSARRPGVYNEQFF.

The genes are TRBV13 and TRBJ2-5, with D possibly TRBD1 on 6 matching bases. The CDR3 totals 16 residues. Germline loops: CDR1 PRHDT, CDR2 FYEKMQ (reference sequence). The V end was cut by 6 bases, the J end by 0 bases, with 17 bases between. The CDR3 reads CASRRTRGPYQETQYF. The CDR3 region has the DNA TGTGCCAGCAGACGAACCAGGGGACCGTACCAAGAGACCCAGTACTTC. Full variable domain (rest looked up from reference TRBV13 and TRBJ2-5): AAGVIQSPRHLIKEKRETATLKCYPIPRHDTVYWYQQGPGQDPQFLISFYEKMQSDKGSIPDRFSAQQFSDYHSELNMSSLELGDSALYFCASRRTRGPYQETQYFGPGTRLLVL.